This T cell receptor (beta chain) was observed in a study of CD8 T cells in Susac syndrome (dated by TCRdb to about 2019). About the full investigation: Repertoire sequencing was used to test whether CD8+ T cell activation and differentiation in Susac syndrome was antigen driven. Broader findings and caveats from the paper: The TCR sequencing and HLA analysis was acknowledged to have included a relatively small number of individuals.

V is trimmed back by 6 bases and J by 7 bases, and the junction contains 16 bases that no gene match accounts for. Spanning cysteine to phenylalanine, the CDR3 consists of 16 amino acids. CDR3 DNA only is kept here, 48 bases in frame from base 1. Details on this clonotype: What this receptor recognizes is not known. No base quality information exists; no much larger clone differs at one position.

RNA was extracted using the RNeasy kit, and about 0.5 to 1 microgram was reverse transcribed with random hexamers. TCR beta CDR3 regions were amplified with the immunoSEQ multiplex PCR assay covering 54 Vbeta and 13 Jbeta segments. Bias from PCR amplification was corrected by using a synthetic template baseline for primer optimization and for computational correction. The original pipeline was this. Reads were annotated to V, D and J genes according to IMGT and were analyzed with immunoSEQ Analyzer, with only productive sequences retained. To calculate clonality, Shannon entropy was normalized by log2 of the number of productive unique sequences and then subtracted from one. For each patient and control, public and private clones were evaluated within the 100 most prevalent clones. A clone was defined as Susac-specific if it was absent from the healthy and MS cohorts, from 950 to 1,300 published viral clones and from other ImmuneACCESS disease sequences. Through fastp at Q25 and MiXCR, TCRdb rebuilt clones from the public reads, retaining in-frame beta chains. Identical CDR3 protein sequences are pooled into one entry, listed with their most common genes and DNA. TCRdb's processing, not the authors' own work, is the source of the V and J calls. This sample has 300,000 to 350,000 distinct CDR3 sequences in its table, and about 91% of those were observed once. Around 0.07% of the sample rests with the top ten.

Peripheral blood CD8+ and CD4+ T cells from healthy donors, Susac syndrome patients and multiple sclerosis patients were profiled by high-throughput TCR beta sequencing. The multiple sclerosis controls were treatment-naive patients who had stable or active relapsing-remitting disease and met the revised McDonald criteria. Bulk CD8+ and CD4+ T cells were purified by magnetic negative isolation, while CD8+ TEMRA cells were enriched using FACS. Blood was drawn into EDTA tubes, processed within 24 hours, and PBMCs were isolated by density gradient centrifugation. PBMCs intended for TCR sequencing were frozen in liquid nitrogen and were later thawed in a 37 degrees C water bath. The sorted or isolated CD4+, CD8+ and CD8+ TEMRA cells reached a purity of at least 90%.

The sequence joins TRBV12-3 or TRBV12-4 to TRBJ1-1; 8 junctional bases match TRBD1. This TCR was sampled from a human donor with multiple sclerosis. The material sequenced was CD4+ T cells from PBMCs. The DNA sequence is given as TGTGCCAGCAGCCCTATGGACAGGGAGGGGCACATTGAAGCTTTCTTT. Translated, this gives CASSPMDREGHIEAFF.